The 31 T cell receptor beta chains below come from one sample, sequenced in a study of blood T cell repertoires in COVID-19. Profiled with immunoSEQ multiplex PCR; TCRdb holds only in-frame clones, not every one. Here the sample spans some 97,000 clones, just over 90% being singletons. The sample was peripheral blood. All receptors derive from a man aged 50 to 60 with acute or convalescent COVID-19.

V is TRBV15 and J is TRBJ2-7; TRBD2 agrees at 10 bases. The CDR3 has 20 residues. The J segment lost 0 bases and the V segment lost 0 bases, leaving 14 bases of the junction unmatched. The germline V gene encodes CDR1 LNHNV and CDR2 YYDKDF (reference sequence). The CDR3 DNA reads as TGTGCCACCAGCAGAGATCTGGGACTAGCGTCACAGTTACTCTCCTACGAGCAGTACTTC. Its protein is CATSRDLGLASQLLSYEQYF.

The chain recombines TRBV4-1 with TRBJ2-2, with TRBD1 matching 8 bases. This CDR3 is 15 amino acids long. The ends lost 3 bases at V and 6 bases at J; junction bases unmatched: 6. CDR1 MGHRA and CDR2 YSYEKL come from the germline V gene. The CDR3 DNA follows: TGCGCCAGCAGCCAGCCCAGGACAGGGTCCGGGGAGCTGTTTTTT. Its translation is CASSQPRTGSGELFF.

This clone appeared once. This sequence joins TRBV10-3 and TRBJ2-7; 9 bases agree with TRBD2. J lost 1 base, V lost 7 bases, and 5 bases had no gene match. This CDR3 contains 14 residues. The germline V gene encodes CDR1 ENHRY and CDR2 SYGVKD. CDR3 loop: CAIKQTSGSYEQYF. The CDR3 DNA reads TGTGCCATCAAACAGACTAGCGGATCCTACGAGCAGTACTTC.

This chain uses TRBV30 with TRBJ1-6; 7 positions match TRBD1. The CDR3 extends over 14 amino acids. V shed 8 bases, J shed 8 bases, and the junction held 12 bases outside the gene matches. Germline-derived CDR1 and CDR2 are GTSNPN and SVGIG (reference sequence). This chain's CDR3 is CATARRQGDSPLHF. The CDR3 DNA reads TGTGCCACCGCCCGAAGACAGGGCGATTCACCCCTCCACTTT. The full variable domain, with the rest looked up from reference TRBV30 and TRBJ1-6, is SQTIHQWPATLVQPVGSPLSLECTVEGTSNPNLYWYRQAAGRGLQLLFYSVGIGQISSEVPQNLSASRPQDRQFILSSKKLLLSDSGFYLCATARRQGDSPLHFGNGTRLTVT.

The chain has TRBV4-2 and TRBJ1-1; possible D gene TRBD1, 5 bases. The CDR3 extends over 14 amino acids. The germline gives CDR1 LGHNA, CDR2 YNFKEQ. Trimming left V 2 bases short and J 5 bases short, with 12 bases between. CDR3 in amino acids: CASSQPMGGTEAFF. The CDR3 DNA reads TGTGCCAGCAGCCAACCGATGGGGGGGACTGAAGCTTTCTTT.

The rearrangement links TRBV18 to TRBJ1-1; a weak D match, TRBD1 (6 bases). Trimming took off 6 bases at V and 4 bases at J, with 12 bases between the two ends. This CDR3 has 13 residues. Germline lookup yields CDR1 KGHSH and CDR2 LQKENI. DNA for the CDR3: TGTGCCAGCTCCCCGGGGGGGCTCACTGAAGCTTTCTTT. It specifies CASSPGGLTEAFF.

This clone appeared a single time. The chain couples TRBV11-2 to TRBJ1-3, with 9 bases that match TRBD1. The germline gives CDR1 SGHAT, CDR2 FQNNGV. Trimming took 4 bases from V and 2 from J; bases not matched to a gene: 6. The CDR3 extends over 16 amino acids. CDR3 nucleotides: TGTGCCAGCAGCTGGTTAACAGGGGGCACTGGAAACACCATATATTTT. This sequence encodes CASSWLTGGTGNTIYF.

This clone appeared once. The chain employs TRBV18 and TRBJ2-5; 10 nucleotides line up with TRBD2. The CDR3 length is 14 residues. Germline loops: CDR1 KGHSH, CDR2 LQKENI. Unmatched junction bases numbered 3, after V lost 6 bases and J lost 2 bases. CDR3 sequence (DNA): TGTGCCAGCTCGGGGACTAGCGCACAAGAGACCCAGTACTTC. Translation: CASSGTSAQETQYF.

This clone has only a few counts. The V gene is TRBV4-2, the J gene TRBJ2-1; perhaps TRBD2 as D (5 bases). CDR3 length equals 14 residues. CDR1 LGHNA and CDR2 YNFKEQ come from the germline V gene. V lost 0 bases and J 5 bases, leaving 8 bases between the germline ends. CDR3 sequence: CASSQDRLNNEQFF. CDR3 DNA sequence: TGTGCCAGCAGCCAAGATAGACTAAACAATGAGCAGTTCTTC.

The J gene is TRBJ2-2, the V gene TRBV13; 8 bases agree with TRBD2. CDR1 and CDR2 from the germline V gene are PRHDT and FYEKMQ (reference sequence). This CDR3 is 19 amino acids long. V was clipped by 6 bases and J by 0 bases; unmatched bases: 15. The CDR3 DNA sequence: TGTGCCAGCAGATCTCTAGCGGGCCCTCTCCAGACGAACACCGGGGAGCTGTTTTTT. Translating it yields CASRSLAGPLQTNTGELFF. The full variable domain, rest sourced from reference TRBV13 and TRBJ2-2, is AAGVIQSPRHLIKEKRETATLKCYPIPRHDTVYWYQQGPGQDPQFLISFYEKMQSDKGSIPDRFSAQQFSDYHSELNMSSLELGDSALYFCASRSLAGPLQTNTGELFFGEGSRLTVL.

The chain links TRBV6-6 to TRBJ1-5; 10 bases match TRBD1. The J segment lost 4 bases and the V segment lost 0 bases, leaving 3 bases of the junction unmatched. CDR3 length: 16 residues. Germline CDR1 and CDR2: MNHNY and SVGAGI (reference sequence). Written as DNA, the CDR3 is TGTGCCAGCAGTTACTCTTGGGACAGGGGAAATCAGCCCCAGCATTTT. Translating it yields CASSYSWDRGNQPQHF.

The chain is built from TRBV5-4 and TRBJ2-1; 15 bases align to TRBD2. Losses at the gene ends were 4 bases for V and 6 bases for J; bases not matched to a gene: 8. This CDR3 comprises 17 residues. Germline V lookup: CDR1 SGHNT, CDR2 YYREEE (reference sequence). CDR3 loop: CASSQPRTSGRANEQFF. DNA for the CDR3: TGTGCCAGCAGCCAGCCCCGGACTAGCGGGAGGGCCAATGAGCAGTTCTTC. Drawing the rest from reference TRBV5-4 and TRBJ2-1, the complete variable domain is ETGVTQSPTHLIKTRGQQVTLRCSSQSGHNTVSWYQQALGQGPQFIFQYYREEENGRGNFPPRFSGLQFPNYSSELNVNALELDDSALYLCASSQPRTSGRANEQFFGPGTRLTVL.

This clone was observed a single time. This chain joins TRBV7-8 and TRBJ1-1; D is perhaps TRBD1 (6 bases). The length of the CDR3 is 15 residues. Germline lookup yields CDR1 SGHVS and CDR2 FQNEAQ. V dropped 5 bases and J dropped 1 base, with 14 bases sitting between them. The CDR3 nucleotides read TGTGCCAGCAGCGAAGGGGGACGGTCGAACACTGAAGCTTTCTTT. Amino acids: CASSEGGRSNTEAFF.

On this clone itself: The same CDR3 can be traced to other DNA sequences in this sample. The chain links TRBV7-9 to TRBJ1-6; perhaps TRBD1 as D (6 bases). The CDR3 covers 14 residues. Germline CDR1 and CDR2: SEHNR and FQNEAQ (reference sequence). Trimming took off 4 bases at V and 5 bases at J, with 9 bases between the two ends. The CDR3 sequence is CASSSWTDNSPLHF. The CDR3 bases are TGTGCCAGCAGCTCGTGGACAGATAATTCACCCCTCCACTTT.

This chain uses TRBV19 with TRBJ2-3; perhaps TRBD2 as D (5 bases). This CDR3 has 16 residues. V lost 4 bases to trimming and J lost 2 bases, with 16 bases between them. CDR1 is LNHDA and CDR2 is SQIVND in the germline V gene (reference sequence). CDR3 sequence (DNA): TGTGCCAGTAGTACGCTAGATAGCGACTACACAGATACGCAGTATTTT. Translated, it gives CASSTLDSDYTDTQYF.

The rearrangement links TRBV3-1 (or the pseudogene TRBV3-2) to TRBJ1-2; D ambiguous. V was clipped by 0 bases and J by 4 bases, with 15 bases between them. The CDR3 covers 16 residues. Germline CDR1 reads LGHDT; CDR2 reads YNNKEL (reference sequence). The CDR3 spells CASSQEGGTPFYGYTF. The CDR3 DNA is TGTGCCAGCAGCCAAGAGGGAGGCACCCCTTTCTATGGCTACACCTTC.

The chain couples TRBV24-1 to TRBJ2-1, with 13 positions matching TRBD2. After removal of 3 bases from V and 5 bases from J, the junction contained 3 bases not matched to a gene. CDR3 length: 16 residues. From germline, CDR1 is KGHDR and CDR2 SFDVKD. CDR3 in amino acids: CATSDPGLAGNNEQFF. CDR3 bases: TGTGCCACCAGTGATCCGGGACTAGCGGGAAACAATGAGCAGTTCTTC.

This clone was recorded once. The chain's CDR3 is CASSSGQGSYNEQFF. The DNA of the CDR3 is TGTGCCAGCAGCTCGGGACAGGGTTCCTACAATGAGCAGTTCTTC. The chain has TRBV7-9 and TRBJ2-1, with TRBD1 matching over 9 bases. Germline values: CDR1 SEHNR, CDR2 FQNEAQ (reference sequence). The length of the CDR3 is 15 residues. J was trimmed by 1 base and V by 4 bases; bases with no gene match: 2.

The V call is TRBV20-1, the J call TRBJ2-3; weak D call: TRBD2 (7 bases). The CDR3 has 16 amino acids. Trimming stripped 3 bases from V and 3 bases from J, with 19 bases between. Per the germline V gene, CDR1 is DFQATT and CDR2 is SNEGSKA (reference sequence). The CDR3 reads CSASRGEGTGTDTQYF. In DNA form, the CDR3 reads TGCAGTGCTAGTAGGGGGGAGGGGACGGGGACAGATACGCAGTATTTT.

The gene calls are TRBV6-5 and TRBJ2-1; D is unresolved. The CDR3 extends over 11 amino acids. The germline CDR1 and CDR2 sequences are MNHEY and SVGAGI. Trimming stripped 5 bases from V and 10 bases from J, with 9 bases between. The CDR3 is CASSRAGEQFF. CDR3 coding DNA: TGTGCCAGCAGTCGAGCCGGGGAGCAGTTCTTC.

The chain has TRBV25-1 and TRBJ2-7; D remains unclear. With 3 bases removed from V and 0 bases from J, the gap between germline ends came to 12 bases. From germline, CDR1 is MGHDK and CDR2 SYGVNS. The CDR3 is made up of 15 amino acids. The chain's CDR3 is CASSDTTISSYEQYF. The CDR3 coding sequence is TGTGCCAGCAGTGACACCACTATTAGCTCCTACGAGCAGTACTTC.

The chain links TRBV11-2 to TRBJ2-3; possible D gene TRBD2, 6 bases. Trimming cost V 3 bases and J 2 bases, with 18 bases left between them. The CDR3 has 17 residues. The germline CDR1 and CDR2 sequences are SGHAT and FQNNGV. CDR3 in DNA: TGTGCCAGCAGCTTTATCGGGGGAGCCCGATTCACAGATACGCAGTATTTT. It yields the protein CASSFIGGARFTDTQYF. The full variable domain, its missing parts supplied by reference TRBV11-2 and TRBJ2-3, is EAGVAQSPRYKIIEKRQSVAFWCNPISGHATLYWYQQILGQGPKLLIQFQNNGVVDDSQLPKDRFSAERLKGVDSTLKIQPAKLEDSAVYLCASSFIGGARFTDTQYFGPGTRLTVL.

The chain couples TRBV5-1 to TRBJ2-5; TRBD2 agrees at 9 bases. The J segment lost 5 bases and the V segment lost 4 bases, leaving 6 bases of the junction unmatched. This CDR3 has 14 residues. Per germline, CDR1 SGHRS and CDR2 YFSETQ. This CDR3 reads CASSEVAGVETQYF. The DNA for the CDR3 is TGCGCCAGCAGCGAGGTAGCGGGAGTGGAGACCCAGTACTTC. Variable domain in full (rest from reference TRBV5-1 and TRBJ2-5): KAGVTQTPRYLIKTRGQQVTLSCSPISGHRSVSWYQQTPGQGLQFLFEYFSETQRNKGNFPGRFSGRQFSNSRSEMNVSTLELGDSALYLCASSEVAGVETQYFGPGTRLLVL.

This chain uses TRBV9 with TRBJ2-1; 8 positions agree with TRBD1. Trimming took 1 base from V and 9 from J; bases not matched to a gene: 9. This CDR3 has 15 amino acids. CDR1 is SGDLS and CDR2 is YYNGEE in the germline V gene. CDR3 residues: CASSVTAAGGGEQFF. The DNA of the CDR3 is TGTGCCAGCAGCGTAACAGCTGCAGGGGGCGGTGAGCAGTTCTTC. Supplemented by reference TRBV9 and TRBJ2-1, the full variable domain reads DSGVTQTPKHLITATGQRVTLRCSPRSGDLSVYWYQQSLDQGLQFLIQYYNGEERAKGNILERFSAQQFPDLHSELNLSSLELGDSALYFCASSVTAAGGGEQFFGPGTRLTVL.

The chain is built from TRBV5-1 and TRBJ1-6, with D perhaps TRBD1 (5 bases). Germline V gene lookup returns CDR1 SGHRS and CDR2 YFSETQ. V was pared by 4 bases and J by 7 bases, with 15 bases between. The CDR3 spans 15 residues. CDR3 nucleotides: TGCGCCAGCAGCCGCGACAGTCTGGTAAATTCACCCCTCCACTTT. This codes for CASSRDSLVNSPLHF. Looking up the rest from reference TRBV5-1 and TRBJ1-6 gives the full variable domain: KAGVTQTPRYLIKTRGQQVTLSCSPISGHRSVSWYQQTPGQGLQFLFEYFSETQRNKGNFPGRFSGRQFSNSRSEMNVSTLELGDSALYLCASSRDSLVNSPLHFGNGTRLTVT.

The chain carries TRBV19 and TRBJ2-1, with TRBD2 matching over 10 bases. From germline, CDR1 is LNHDA and CDR2 SQIVND (reference sequence). J was trimmed by 7 bases and V by 5 bases; bases with no gene match: 8. The length of the CDR3 is 15 residues. CDR3 DNA: TGTGCCAGTAGTTCCGCGAGACTAGCGGGTAATGAGCAGTTCTTC. Protein product: CASSSARLAGNEQFF. Variable domain in full (rest from reference TRBV19 and TRBJ2-1): DGGITQSPKYLFRKEGQNVTLSCEQNLNHDAMYWYRQDPGQGLRLIYYSQIVNDFQKGDIAEGYSVSREKKESFPLTVTSAQKNPTAFYLCASSSARLAGNEQFFGPGTRLTVL.

The chain couples TRBV11-3 to TRBJ2-3, with 9 bases fitting TRBD2. The length of the CDR3 is 15 residues. The ends lost 0 bases at V and 6 bases at J; junction bases unmatched: 4. Germline loops: CDR1 SGHNT, CDR2 YENEEA. The CDR3 is CASSLDLAGPDTQYF. Here the CDR3 DNA reads TGTGCCAGCAGCTTAGACCTAGCGGGGCCCGATACGCAGTATTTT.

This chain's CDR3 is CASSYTQGADEQYF. In nucleotides, the CDR3 is TGTGCCAGCAGTTACACCCAGGGGGCGGACGAGCAGTACTTC. The chain has TRBV5-6 and TRBJ2-7; 8 nucleotides agree with TRBD1. With V trimmed by 5 bases and J by 5 bases, 9 bases remained unmatched. Germline loops: CDR1 SGHDT, CDR2 YYEEEE. The CDR3 has 14 amino acids. The variable domain in full, with the rest retrieved from reference TRBV5-6 and TRBJ2-7, is DAGVTQSPTHLIKTRGQQVTLRCSPKSGHDTVSWYQQALGQGPQFIFQYYEEEERQRGNFPDRFSGHQFPNYSSELNVNALLLGDSALYLCASSYTQGADEQYFGPGTRLTVT.

V is TRBV25-1 and J is TRBJ2-5; TRBD1 matches at 11 bases. V was pared by 7 bases and J by 5 bases, with 9 bases of the junction left unmatched. The CDR3 contains 15 residues. Germline V lookup: CDR1 MGHDK, CDR2 SYGVNS. For the CDR3, the DNA is TGTGCCAGCACCTTCGCCGGGACAGGGGGGGAGACCCAGTACTTC. Encoded protein: CASTFAGTGGETQYF.

The chain joins TRBV2 to TRBJ1-6; 11 bases match TRBD1. CDR1 SNHLY and CDR2 FYNNEI come from the germline V gene. V was pared by 6 bases and J by 7 bases, with 5 bases of the junction left unmatched. CDR3 length equals 15 residues. Written as DNA, the CDR3 is TGTGCCAGCAGCAGCGGGACAGGGGGGAATTCACCCCTCCACTTT. Translating it yields CASSSGTGGNSPLHF.

The genes are TRBV5-1 and TRBJ1-3, with TRBD1 matching over 8 bases. V shed 2 bases and J 4 bases; nucleotides not matched to a gene: 5. Germline-derived CDR1 and CDR2 are SGHRS and YFSETQ. The CDR3 has 15 amino acids. The CDR3 protein is CASSLLTGVGNTIYF. The CDR3 DNA sequence: TGCGCCAGCAGCTTACTGACAGGGGTCGGAAACACCATATATTTT.